This TCR beta chain came from a study of technical replicates of blood from a few donors. Method: immunoSEQ multiplex PCR; TCRdb's copy keeps in-frame clones and lacks some. The table shows approximately 59,000 clones, with 75% to 90% occurring only once. This CDR3 is 16 amino acids long. V was pared by 1 base and J by 2 bases, with 6 bases of the junction left unmatched. CDR1 is SGHAT, CDR2 FQNNGV, per germline. V gene TRBV11-2 combines with J gene TRBJ2-7; 9 nucleotides align to TRBD2. The material sequenced was PBMCs. The sequence was obtained from a human donor in good health. Some clones in this sample may be carry-over from other donors' samples. The DNA of the CDR3 is TGTGCCAGCAGCTTAGTCCCTAGCGGGACTACCTACGAGCAGTACTTC. This translates into CASSLVPSGTTYEQYF.